Given below is one T cell receptor (beta chain) in context. The junction departs from the called germline gene at one end, perhaps through a read error. Breast cancer patients provided tissue from their axillary draining lymph nodes. TCRdb used MiXCR to reprocess the multiplex PCR reads, holding one entry per CDR3 protein. Of hundreds of thousands of distinct CDR3 sequences in the sample, approximately 29% were seen once. The data originate from a study of breast tumors, draining lymph nodes, adjacent tissues. The V gene's germline CDR1 is SGHVS and CDR2 FQNEAQ. The length of the CDR3 is 15 residues. The clonotype was recovered from a female donor with breast cancer. Some clones in this sample may be carry-over from other donors' samples. This chain joins TRBV7-8 and TRBJ2-3; D call uncertain. The source material was axillary lymph node tissue. The CDR3 bases are TGTGCCCGCAGCCCCTCAGGTAATCACACAGATACGCAGTATTTT. Protein: CARSPSGNHTDTQYF.